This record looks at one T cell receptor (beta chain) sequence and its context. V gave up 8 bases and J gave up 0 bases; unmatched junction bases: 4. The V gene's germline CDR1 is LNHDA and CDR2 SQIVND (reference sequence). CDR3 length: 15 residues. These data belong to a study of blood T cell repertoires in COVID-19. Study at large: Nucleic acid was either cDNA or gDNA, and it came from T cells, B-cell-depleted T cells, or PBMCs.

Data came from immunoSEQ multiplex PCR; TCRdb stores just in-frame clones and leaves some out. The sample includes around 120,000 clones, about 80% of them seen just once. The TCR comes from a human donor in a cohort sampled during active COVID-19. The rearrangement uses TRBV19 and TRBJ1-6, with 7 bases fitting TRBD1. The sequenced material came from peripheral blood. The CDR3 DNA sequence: TGTGCCAGTGTACAGGGGAGCTCCTATAATTCACCCCTCCACTTT. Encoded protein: CASVQGSSYNSPLHF.